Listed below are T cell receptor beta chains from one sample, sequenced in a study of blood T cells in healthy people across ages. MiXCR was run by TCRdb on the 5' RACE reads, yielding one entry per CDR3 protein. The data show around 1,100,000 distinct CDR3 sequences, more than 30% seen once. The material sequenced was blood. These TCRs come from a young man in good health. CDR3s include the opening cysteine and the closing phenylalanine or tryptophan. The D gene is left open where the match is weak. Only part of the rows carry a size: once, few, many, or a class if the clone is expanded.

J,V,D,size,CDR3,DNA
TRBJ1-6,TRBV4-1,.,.,CASSHNRDNNSPLHF,TGCGCCAGCAGCCACAACAGGGACAATAATTCACCCCTCCACTTT
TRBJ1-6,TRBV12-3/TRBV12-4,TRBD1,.,CASSPWGTGVNSPLHF,TGTGCCAGCAGTCCATGGGGCACAGGGGTAAATTCACCCCTCCACTTT
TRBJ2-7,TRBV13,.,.,CASSKKGSYEQYF,TGTGCCAGCAGCAAAAAGGGGTCCTACGAGCAGTACTTC
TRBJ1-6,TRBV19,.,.,CASSIGEPSSYNSPLHF,TGTGCCAGTAGTATCGGGGAGCCTAGCTCCTATAATTCGCCCCTCCACTTT
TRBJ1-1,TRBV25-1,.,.,CASGWNTEAFF,TGTGCCAGCGGGTGGAACACTGAAGCTTTCTTT
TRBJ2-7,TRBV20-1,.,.,CSARSTGSYEQYF,TGCAGTGCCCGATCGACAGGTTCCTACGAGCAGTACTTC
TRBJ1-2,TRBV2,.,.,CASSEGTYYGYTF,TGTGCCAGCAGTGAGGGGACGTACTATGGCTACACCTTC
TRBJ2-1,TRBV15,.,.,CATSQFYDEQFF,TGTGCCACCAGCCAATTCTACGATGAGCAGTTCTTC
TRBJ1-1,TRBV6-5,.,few,CASSYSSGGPMNTEAFF,TGTGCCAGCAGTTACTCCTCGGGCGGACCTATGAACACTGAAGCTTTCTTT
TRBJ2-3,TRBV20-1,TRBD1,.,CSAFNPGTGPTDTQYF,TGCAGTGCTTTCAACCCCGGGACAGGCCCCACAGATACGCAGTATTTT
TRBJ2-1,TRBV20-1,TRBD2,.,CSAMGLVGRTYNEQFF,TGCAGTGCCATGGGACTAGTCGGCCGCACCTACAATGAGCAGTTCTTC
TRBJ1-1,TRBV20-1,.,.,CSLSGDTDQGPAFF,TGCAGCCTATCCGGGGACACCGACCAGGGTCCAGCTTTCTTT
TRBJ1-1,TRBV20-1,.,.,CSAPFPGPNTEAFF,TGCAGTGCTCCCTTTCCCGGCCCGAACACTGAAGCTTTCTTT
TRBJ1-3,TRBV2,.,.,CGMAEGYSGNTIYF,TGTGGTATGGCAGAGGGCTACTCCGGAAACACCATATATTTT
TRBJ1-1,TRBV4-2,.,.,CASSQEVEPLITEAFF,TGTGCCAGCAGCCAAGAGGTGGAGCCTCTGATCACTGAAGCTTTCTTT